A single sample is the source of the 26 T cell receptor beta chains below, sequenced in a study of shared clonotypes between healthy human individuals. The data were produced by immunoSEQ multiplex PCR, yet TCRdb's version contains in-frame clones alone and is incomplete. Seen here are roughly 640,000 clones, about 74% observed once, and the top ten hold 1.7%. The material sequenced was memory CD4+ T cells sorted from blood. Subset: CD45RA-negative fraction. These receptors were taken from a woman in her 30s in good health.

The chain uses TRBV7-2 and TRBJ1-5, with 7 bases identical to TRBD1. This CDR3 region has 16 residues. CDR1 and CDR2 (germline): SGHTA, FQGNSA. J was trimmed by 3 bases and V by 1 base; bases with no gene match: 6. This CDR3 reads CASSLVAGGNNQPQHF. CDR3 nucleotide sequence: TGTGCCAGCAGCTTAGTAGCAGGGGGTAACAATCAGCCCCAGCATTTT. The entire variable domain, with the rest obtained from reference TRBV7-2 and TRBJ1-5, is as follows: GAGVSQSPSNKVTEKGKDVELRCDPISGHTALYWYRQSLGQGLEFLIYFQGNSAPDKSGLPSDRFSAERTGGSVSTLTIQRTQQEDSAVYLCASSLVAGGNNQPQHFGDGTRLSIL.

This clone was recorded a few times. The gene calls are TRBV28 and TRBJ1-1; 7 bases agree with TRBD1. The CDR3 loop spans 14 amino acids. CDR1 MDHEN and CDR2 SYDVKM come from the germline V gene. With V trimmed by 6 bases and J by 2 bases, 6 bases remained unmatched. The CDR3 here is CASSPQGFNTEAFF. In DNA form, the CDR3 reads TGTGCCAGCAGCCCACAGGGGTTCAACACTGAAGCTTTCTTT.

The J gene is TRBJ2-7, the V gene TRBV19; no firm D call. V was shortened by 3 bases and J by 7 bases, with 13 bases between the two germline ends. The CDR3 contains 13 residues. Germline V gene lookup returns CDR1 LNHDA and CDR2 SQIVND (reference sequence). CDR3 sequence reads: CASSIVFDGEQYF. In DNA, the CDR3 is TGTGCCAGTAGTATCGTTTTCGACGGGGAGCAGTACTTC.

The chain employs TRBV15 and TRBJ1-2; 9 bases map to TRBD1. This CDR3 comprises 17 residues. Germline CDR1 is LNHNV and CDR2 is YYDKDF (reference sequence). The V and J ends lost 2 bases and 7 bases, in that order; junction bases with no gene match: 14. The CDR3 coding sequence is TGTGCCACCAGCAGACAGCTGGGACAGGGAGGTATCGGTGGCTACACCTTC. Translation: CATSRQLGQGGIGGYTF.

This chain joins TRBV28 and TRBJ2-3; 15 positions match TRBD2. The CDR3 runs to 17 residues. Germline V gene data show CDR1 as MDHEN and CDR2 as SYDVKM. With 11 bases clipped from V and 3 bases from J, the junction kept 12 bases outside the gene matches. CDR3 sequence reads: CASNGLAGGGPTDTQYF. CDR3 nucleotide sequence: TGTGCCTCCAACGGACTAGCGGGAGGGGGTCCAACAGATACGCAGTATTTT.

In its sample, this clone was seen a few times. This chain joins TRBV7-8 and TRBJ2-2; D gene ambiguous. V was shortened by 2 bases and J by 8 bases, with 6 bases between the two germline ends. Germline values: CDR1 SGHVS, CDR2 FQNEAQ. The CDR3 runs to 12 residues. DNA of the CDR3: TGTGCCAGCAGCTTATCCAAGGGGGAGCTGTTTTTT. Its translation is CASSLSKGELFF.

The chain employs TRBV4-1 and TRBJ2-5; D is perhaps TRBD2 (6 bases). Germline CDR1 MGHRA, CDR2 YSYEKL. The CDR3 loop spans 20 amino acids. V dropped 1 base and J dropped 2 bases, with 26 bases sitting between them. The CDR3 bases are TGCGCCAGCAGCCAAGTAGTCTCGGCTAGCGCACGAATAGGGCAAGAGACCCAGTACTTC. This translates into CASSQVVSASARIGQETQYF.

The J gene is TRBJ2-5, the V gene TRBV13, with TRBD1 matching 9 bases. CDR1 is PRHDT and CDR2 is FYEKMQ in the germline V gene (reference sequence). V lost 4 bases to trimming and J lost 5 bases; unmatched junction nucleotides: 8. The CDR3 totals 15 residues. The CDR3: CASSSQDRGGETQYF. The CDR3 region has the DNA TGTGCCAGCAGCTCCCAGGACAGGGGAGGTGAGACCCAGTACTTC.

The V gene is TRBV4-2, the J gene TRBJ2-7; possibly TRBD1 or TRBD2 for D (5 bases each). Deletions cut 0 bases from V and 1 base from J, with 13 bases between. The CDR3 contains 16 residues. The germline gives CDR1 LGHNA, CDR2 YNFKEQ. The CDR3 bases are TGTGCCAGCAGCCAAGATATCACAGGAGGTTCCTACGAGCAGTACTTC. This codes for CASSQDITGGSYEQYF.

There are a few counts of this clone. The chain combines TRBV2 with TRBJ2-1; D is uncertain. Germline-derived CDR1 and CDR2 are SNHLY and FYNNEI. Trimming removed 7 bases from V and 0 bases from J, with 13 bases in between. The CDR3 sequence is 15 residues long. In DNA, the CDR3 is TGTGCCAGCAACCGACTCGAGAGCTCCTACAATGAGCAGTTCTTC. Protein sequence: CASNRLESSYNEQFF. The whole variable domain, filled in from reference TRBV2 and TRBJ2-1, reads EPEVTQTPSHQVTQMGQEVILRCVPISNHLYFYWYRQILGQKVEFLVSFYNNEISEKSEIFDDQFSVERPDGSNFTLKIRSTKLEDSAMYFCASNRLESSYNEQFFGPGTRLTVL.

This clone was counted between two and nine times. The CDR3 DNA reads as TGTGCCAGCAGCCACAATGGGGACTTCTATGGCTACACCTTC. This translates into CASSHNGDFYGYTF. The chain uses TRBV2 and TRBJ1-2, with a tentative D call TRBD1 (5 bases). With 6 bases removed from V and 4 bases from J, the gap between germline ends came to 15 bases. Germline V gives CDR1 SNHLY, CDR2 FYNNEI. The CDR3 consists of 14 residues. Full variable domain (rest looked up from reference TRBV2 and TRBJ1-2): EPEVTQTPSHQVTQMGQEVILRCVPISNHLYFYWYRQILGQKVEFLVSFYNNEISEKSEIFDDQFSVERPDGSNFTLKIRSTKLEDSAMYFCASSHNGDFYGYTFGSGTRLTVV.

The CDR3 nucleotides read TGCGCCAGCGGTTATTCTAACTATGGCTACACCTTC. It translates to CASGYSNYGYTF. This chain uses TRBV5-1 with TRBJ1-2; D not certain. CDR3 size: 12 residues. Trimming removed 7 bases at V and 0 bases at J, with 7 bases between. The V gene's germline CDR1 is SGHRS and CDR2 YFSETQ.

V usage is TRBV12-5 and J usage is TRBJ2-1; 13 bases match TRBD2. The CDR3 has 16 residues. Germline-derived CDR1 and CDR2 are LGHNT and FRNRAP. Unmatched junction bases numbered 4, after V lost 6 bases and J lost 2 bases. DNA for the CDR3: TGTGCTAGTGGAAGGACTAGCGGGAGTCCCTACAATGAGCAGTTCTTC. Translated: CASGRTSGSPYNEQFF.

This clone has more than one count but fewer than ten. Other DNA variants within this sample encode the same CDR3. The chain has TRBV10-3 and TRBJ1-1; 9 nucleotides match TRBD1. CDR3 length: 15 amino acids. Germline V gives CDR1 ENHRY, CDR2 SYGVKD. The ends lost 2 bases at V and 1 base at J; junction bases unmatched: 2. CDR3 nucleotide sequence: TGTGCCATCAGTGAGAGACAGGGGGGGAACACTGAAGCTTTCTTT. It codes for CAISERQGGNTEAFF.

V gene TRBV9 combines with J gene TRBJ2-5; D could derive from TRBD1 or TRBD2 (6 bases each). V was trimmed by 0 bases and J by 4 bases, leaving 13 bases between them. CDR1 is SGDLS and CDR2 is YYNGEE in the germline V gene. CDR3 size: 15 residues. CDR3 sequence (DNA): TGTGCCAGCAGCGTAGCTTTAGGAGGGGGAGAGACCCAGTACTTC. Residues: CASSVALGGGETQYF.

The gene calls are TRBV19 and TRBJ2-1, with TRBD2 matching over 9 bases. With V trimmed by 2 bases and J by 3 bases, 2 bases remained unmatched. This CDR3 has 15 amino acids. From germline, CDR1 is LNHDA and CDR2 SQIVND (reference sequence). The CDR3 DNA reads TGTGCCAGTAGTATAACTAGCGGGCACTACAATGAGCAGTTCTTC. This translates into CASSITSGHYNEQFF. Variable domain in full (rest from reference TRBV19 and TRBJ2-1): DGGITQSPKYLFRKEGQNVTLSCEQNLNHDAMYWYRQDPGQGLRLIYYSQIVNDFQKGDIAEGYSVSREKKESFPLTVTSAQKNPTAFYLCASSITSGHYNEQFFGPGTRLTVL.

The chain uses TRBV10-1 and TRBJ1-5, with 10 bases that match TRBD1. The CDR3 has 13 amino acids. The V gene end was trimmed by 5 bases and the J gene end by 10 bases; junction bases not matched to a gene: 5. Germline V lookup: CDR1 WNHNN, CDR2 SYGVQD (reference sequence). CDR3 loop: CASSSDRGGPQHF. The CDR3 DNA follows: TGCGCCAGCAGTTCGGACAGGGGGGGTCCCCAGCATTTT.

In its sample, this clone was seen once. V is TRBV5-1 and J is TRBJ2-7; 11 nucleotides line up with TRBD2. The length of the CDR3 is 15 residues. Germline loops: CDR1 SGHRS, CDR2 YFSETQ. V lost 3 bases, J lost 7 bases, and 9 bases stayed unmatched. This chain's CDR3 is CASSSSLAGVEEQYF. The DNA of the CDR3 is TGCGCCAGCAGCTCGTCACTAGCGGGAGTCGAAGAGCAGTACTTC.

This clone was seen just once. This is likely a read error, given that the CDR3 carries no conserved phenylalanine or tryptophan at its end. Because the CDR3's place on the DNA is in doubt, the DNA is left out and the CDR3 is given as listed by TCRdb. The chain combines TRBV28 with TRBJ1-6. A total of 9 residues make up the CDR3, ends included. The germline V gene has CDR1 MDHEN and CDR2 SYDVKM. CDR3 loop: CASSLAGRS.

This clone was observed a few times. Here the CDR3 reads CASSPYAGQKYGYTF. DNA of the CDR3: TGTGCCAGCAGCCCCTACGCTGGACAGAAGTATGGCTACACCTTC. The chain uses TRBV6-5 and TRBJ1-2; tentatively, D is TRBD1 (6 bases). This CDR3 contains 15 residues. CDR1 MNHEY and CDR2 SVGAGI come from the germline V gene. Trimming took off 6 bases at V and 5 bases at J, with 19 bases between the two ends.

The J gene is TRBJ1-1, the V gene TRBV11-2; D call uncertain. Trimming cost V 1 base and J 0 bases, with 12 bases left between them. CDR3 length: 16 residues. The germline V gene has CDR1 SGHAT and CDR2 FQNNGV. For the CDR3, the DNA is TGTGCCAGCAGCTTAGGCGGCAGACCAGTGAACACTGAAGCTTTCTTT. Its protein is CASSLGGRPVNTEAFF.

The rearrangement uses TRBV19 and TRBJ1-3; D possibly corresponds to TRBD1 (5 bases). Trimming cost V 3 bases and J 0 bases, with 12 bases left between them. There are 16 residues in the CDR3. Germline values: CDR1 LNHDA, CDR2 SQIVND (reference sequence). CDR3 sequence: CASSMKQDISGNTIYF. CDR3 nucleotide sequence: TGTGCCAGTAGTATGAAACAGGATATCTCTGGAAACACCATATATTTT.

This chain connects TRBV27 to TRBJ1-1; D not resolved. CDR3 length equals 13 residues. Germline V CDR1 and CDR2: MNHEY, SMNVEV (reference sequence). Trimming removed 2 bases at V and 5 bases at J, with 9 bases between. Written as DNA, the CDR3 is TGTGCCAGCAGTTTAACCGACGATACTGAAGCTTTCTTT. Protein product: CASSLTDDTEAFF.

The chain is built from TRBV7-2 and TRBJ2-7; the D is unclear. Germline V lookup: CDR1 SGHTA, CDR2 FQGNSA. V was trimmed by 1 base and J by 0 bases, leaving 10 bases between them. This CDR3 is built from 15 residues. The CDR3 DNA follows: TGTGCCAGCAGCTTAGTAGGGTCGAGCTCCTACGAGCAGTACTTC. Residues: CASSLVGSSSYEQYF.

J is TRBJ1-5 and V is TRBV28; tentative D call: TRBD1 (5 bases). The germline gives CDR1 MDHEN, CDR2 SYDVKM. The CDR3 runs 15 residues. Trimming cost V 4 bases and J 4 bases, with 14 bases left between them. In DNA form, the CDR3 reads TGTGCCAGCAGTTCAACCGGGACGGGGAATCAGCCCCAGCATTTT. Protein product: CASSSTGTGNQPQHF.

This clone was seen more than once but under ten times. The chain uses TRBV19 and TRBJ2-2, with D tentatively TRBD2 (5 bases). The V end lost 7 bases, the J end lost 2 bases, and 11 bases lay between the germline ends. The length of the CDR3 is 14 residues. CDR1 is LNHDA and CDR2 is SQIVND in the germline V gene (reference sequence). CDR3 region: CASTYGINTGELFF. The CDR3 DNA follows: TGTGCCAGTACGTACGGGATTAACACCGGGGAGCTGTTTTTT.